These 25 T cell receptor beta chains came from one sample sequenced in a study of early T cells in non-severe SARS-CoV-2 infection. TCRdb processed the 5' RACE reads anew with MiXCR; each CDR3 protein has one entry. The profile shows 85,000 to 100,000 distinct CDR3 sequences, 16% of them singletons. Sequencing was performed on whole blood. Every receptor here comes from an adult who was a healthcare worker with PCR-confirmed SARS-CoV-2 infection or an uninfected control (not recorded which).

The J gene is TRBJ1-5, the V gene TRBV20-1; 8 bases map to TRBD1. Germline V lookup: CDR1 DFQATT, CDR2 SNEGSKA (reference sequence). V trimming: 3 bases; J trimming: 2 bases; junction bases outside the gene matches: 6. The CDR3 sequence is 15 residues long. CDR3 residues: CSASSGTGGNQPQHF. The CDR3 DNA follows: TGCAGTGCTAGTTCCGGGACAGGTGGCAATCAGCCCCAGCATTTT.

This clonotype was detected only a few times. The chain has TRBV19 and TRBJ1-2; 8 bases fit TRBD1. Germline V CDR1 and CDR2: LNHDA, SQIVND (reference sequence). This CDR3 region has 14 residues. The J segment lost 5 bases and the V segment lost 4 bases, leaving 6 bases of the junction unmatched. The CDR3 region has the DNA TGTGCCAGTAGTACAACAGGGGGATCGTATGGCTACACCTTC. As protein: CASSTTGGSYGYTF.

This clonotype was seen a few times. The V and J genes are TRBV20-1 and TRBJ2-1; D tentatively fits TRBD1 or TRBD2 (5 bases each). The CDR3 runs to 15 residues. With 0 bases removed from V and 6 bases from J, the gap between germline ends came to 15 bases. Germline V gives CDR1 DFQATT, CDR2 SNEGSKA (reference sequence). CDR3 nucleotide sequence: TGCAGTGCTAGAGATATGAGGGGTCGAAGCAATGAGCAGTTCTTC. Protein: CSARDMRGRSNEQFF.

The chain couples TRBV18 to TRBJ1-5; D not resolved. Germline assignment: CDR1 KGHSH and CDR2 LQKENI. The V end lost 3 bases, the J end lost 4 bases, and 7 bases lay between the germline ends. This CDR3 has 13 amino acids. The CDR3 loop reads CASSPGLNQPQHF. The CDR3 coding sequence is TGTGCCAGCTCACCTGGCCTGAATCAGCCCCAGCATTTT. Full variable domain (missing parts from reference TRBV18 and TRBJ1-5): NAGVMQNPRHLVRRRGQEARLRCSPMKGHSHVYWYRQLPEEGLKFMVYLQKENIIDESGMPKERFSAEFPKEGPSILRIQQVVRGDSAAYFCASSPGLNQPQHFGDGTRLSIL.

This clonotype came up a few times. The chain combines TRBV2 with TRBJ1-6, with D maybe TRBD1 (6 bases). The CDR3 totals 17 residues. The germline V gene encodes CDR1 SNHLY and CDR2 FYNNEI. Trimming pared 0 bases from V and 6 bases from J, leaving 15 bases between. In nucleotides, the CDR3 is TGTGCCAGCAGTGAAGCGCTGCCGTCGGGGGCTAATTCACCCCTCCACTTT. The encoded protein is CASSEALPSGANSPLHF.

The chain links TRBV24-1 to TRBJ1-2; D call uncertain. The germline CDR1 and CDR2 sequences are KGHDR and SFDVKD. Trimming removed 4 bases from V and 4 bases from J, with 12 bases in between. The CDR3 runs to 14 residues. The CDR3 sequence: CATSESTDFYGYTF. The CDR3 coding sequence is TGTGCCACCAGTGAGTCGACCGATTTCTATGGCTACACCTTC.

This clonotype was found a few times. In DNA form, the CDR3 reads TGTGCCTGCTATGGGGCAGCCAGCTATGGCTACACCTTC. It specifies CACYGAASYGYTF. This chain uses TRBV28 with TRBJ1-2; D is possibly TRBD1 (5 bases). The CDR3 length is 13 residues. Per germline, CDR1 MDHEN and CDR2 SYDVKM. Deletions cut 11 bases from V and 4 bases from J, with 17 bases between.

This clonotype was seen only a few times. This CDR3 is CASSPPIGAIETNSYNEQFF. Here the CDR3 DNA reads TGTGCCAGCTCACCACCAATCGGGGCGATCGAAACCAACTCCTACAATGAGCAGTTCTTC. The chain uses TRBV18 and TRBJ2-1; D may correspond to TRBD1 or TRBD2 (5 bases each). Deletions cut 0 bases from V and 0 bases from J, with 21 bases between. This CDR3 region has 20 residues. Per germline, CDR1 KGHSH and CDR2 LQKENI. Variable domain in full (rest from reference TRBV18 and TRBJ2-1): NAGVMQNPRHLVRRRGQEARLRCSPMKGHSHVYWYRQLPEEGLKFMVYLQKENIIDESGMPKERFSAEFPKEGPSILRIQQVVRGDSAAYFCASSPPIGAIETNSYNEQFFGPGTRLTVL.

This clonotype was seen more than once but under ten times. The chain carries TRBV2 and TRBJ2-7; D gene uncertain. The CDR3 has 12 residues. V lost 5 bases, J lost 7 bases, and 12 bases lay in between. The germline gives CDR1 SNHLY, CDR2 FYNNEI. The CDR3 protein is CASSMTSLEQYF. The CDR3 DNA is TGTGCCAGCAGTATGACCTCGTTAGAGCAGTACTTC.

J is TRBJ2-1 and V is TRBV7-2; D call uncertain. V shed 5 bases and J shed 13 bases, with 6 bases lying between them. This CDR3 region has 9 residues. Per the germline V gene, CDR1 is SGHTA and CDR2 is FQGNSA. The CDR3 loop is CASSLSQFF. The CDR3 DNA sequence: TGTGCCAGCAGCCTAAGCCAGTTCTTC.

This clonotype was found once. The CDR3 DNA is TGTGCCAGCAGCCGAACGGGGGCGGGGTCCTACAATGAGCAGTTCTTC. It encodes CASSRTGAGSYNEQFF. The chain employs TRBV6-1 and TRBJ2-1; D possibly matches TRBD1 or TRBD2 (6 bases each). The length of the CDR3 is 16 residues. The V and J ends lost 6 bases and 1 base respectively, with 16 bases between them. Germline assignment: CDR1 MNHNS and CDR2 SASEGT.

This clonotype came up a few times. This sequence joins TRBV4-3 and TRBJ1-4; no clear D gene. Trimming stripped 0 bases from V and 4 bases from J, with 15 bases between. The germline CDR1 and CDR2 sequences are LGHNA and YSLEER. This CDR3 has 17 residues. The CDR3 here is CASSQDILRTRNEKLFF. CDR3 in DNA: TGCGCCAGCAGCCAAGATATTCTGAGGACCCGTAATGAAAAACTGTTTTTT.

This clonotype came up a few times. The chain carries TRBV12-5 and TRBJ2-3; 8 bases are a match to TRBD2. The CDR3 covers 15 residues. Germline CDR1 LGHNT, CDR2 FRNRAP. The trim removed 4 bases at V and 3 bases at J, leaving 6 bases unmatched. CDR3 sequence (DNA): TGTGCTAGTGGTTCTCAGCGGGAGAGGACAGATACGCAGTATTTT. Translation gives CASGSQRERTDTQYF. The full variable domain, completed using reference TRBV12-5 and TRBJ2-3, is DARVTQTPRHKVTEMGQEVTMRCQPILGHNTVFWYRQTMMQGLELLAYFRNRAPLDDSGMPKDRFSAEMPDATLATLKIQPSEPRDSAVYFCASGSQRERTDTQYFGPGTRLTVL.

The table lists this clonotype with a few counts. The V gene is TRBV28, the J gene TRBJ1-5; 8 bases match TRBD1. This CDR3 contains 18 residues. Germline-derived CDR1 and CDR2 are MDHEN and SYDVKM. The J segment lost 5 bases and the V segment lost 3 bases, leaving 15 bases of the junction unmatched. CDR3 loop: CASSFSFDRDRYDQPQHF. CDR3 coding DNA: TGTGCCAGCAGTTTTTCCTTTGATCGGGACAGGTATGATCAGCCCCAGCATTTT.

Here the CDR3 reads CSSENTQRGGSDEQFF. The CDR3 DNA is TGCAGTTCCGAAAACACCCAGCGGGGGGGCTCTGATGAGCAGTTCTTC. The rearrangement joins TRBV20-1 to TRBJ2-1, with 10 positions matching TRBD2. The germline V gene encodes CDR1 DFQATT and CDR2 SNEGSKA (reference sequence). V shed 8 bases and J 8 bases; nucleotides not matched to a gene: 18. This CDR3 region has 16 residues.

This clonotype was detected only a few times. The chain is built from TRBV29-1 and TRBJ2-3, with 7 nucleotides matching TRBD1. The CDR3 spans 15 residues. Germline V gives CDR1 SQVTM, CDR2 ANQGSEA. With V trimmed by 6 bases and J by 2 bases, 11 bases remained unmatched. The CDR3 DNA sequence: TGCAGCGTGGACGACCGGGACAGAGACACAGATACGCAGTATTTT. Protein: CSVDDRDRDTDTQYF.

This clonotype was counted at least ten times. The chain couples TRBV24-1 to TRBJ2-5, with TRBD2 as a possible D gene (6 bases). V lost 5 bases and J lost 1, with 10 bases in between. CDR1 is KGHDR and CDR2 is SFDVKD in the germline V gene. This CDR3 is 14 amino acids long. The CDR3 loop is CATSAPGAQETQYF. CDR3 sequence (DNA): TGTGCCACCAGTGCCCCGGGAGCCCAAGAGACCCAGTACTTC.

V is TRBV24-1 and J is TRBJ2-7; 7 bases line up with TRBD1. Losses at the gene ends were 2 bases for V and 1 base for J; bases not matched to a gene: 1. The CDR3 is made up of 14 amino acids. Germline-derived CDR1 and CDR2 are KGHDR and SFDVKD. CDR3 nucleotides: TGTGCCACCAGTGATTACAGGGGTTCCTACGAGCAGTACTTC. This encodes CATSDYRGSYEQYF.

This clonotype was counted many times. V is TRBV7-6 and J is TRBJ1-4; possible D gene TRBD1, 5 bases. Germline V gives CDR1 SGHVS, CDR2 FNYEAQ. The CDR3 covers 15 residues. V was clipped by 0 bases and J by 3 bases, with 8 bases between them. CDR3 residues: CASSLAFRANEKLFF. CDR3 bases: TGTGCCAGCAGCTTAGCGTTCAGGGCTAATGAAAAACTGTTTTTT. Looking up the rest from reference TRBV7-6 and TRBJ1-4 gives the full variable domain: GAGVSQSPRYKVTKRGQDVALRCDPISGHVSLYWYRQALGQGPEFLTYFNYEAQQDKSGLPNDRFSAERPEGSISTLTIQRTEQRDSAMYRCASSLAFRANEKLFFGSGTQLSVL.

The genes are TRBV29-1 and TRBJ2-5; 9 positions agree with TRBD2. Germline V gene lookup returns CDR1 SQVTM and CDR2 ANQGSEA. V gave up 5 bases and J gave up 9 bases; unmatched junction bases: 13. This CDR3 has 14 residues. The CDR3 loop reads CSVSEGLAPQPQYF. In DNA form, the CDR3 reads TGCAGCGTTTCAGAGGGACTAGCCCCGCAGCCCCAGTACTTC.

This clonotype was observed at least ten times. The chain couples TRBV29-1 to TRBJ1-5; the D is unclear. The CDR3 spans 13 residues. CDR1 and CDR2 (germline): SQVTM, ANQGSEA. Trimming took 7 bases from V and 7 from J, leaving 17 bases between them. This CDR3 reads CSASHGVRQPQHF. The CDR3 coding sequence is TGCAGCGCGTCCCACGGGGTCAGGCAGCCCCAGCATTTT.

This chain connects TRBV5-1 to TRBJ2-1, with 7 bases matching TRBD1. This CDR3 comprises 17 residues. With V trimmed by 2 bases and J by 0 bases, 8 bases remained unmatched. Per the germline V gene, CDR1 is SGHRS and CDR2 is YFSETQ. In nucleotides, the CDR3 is TGCGCCAGCAGCTTTTACAGGGGCGGTAGCTCCTACAATGAGCAGTTCTTC. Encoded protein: CASSFYRGGSSYNEQFF.

CDR3 DNA sequence: TGTGCCAGCAGCCCGTGGGTAGGAGCGGGAGGAGATCAAGATACGCAGTATTTT. This gives the protein CASSPWVGAGGDQDTQYF. This chain connects TRBV7-6 to TRBJ2-3, with 9 bases matching TRBD2. The V gene's germline CDR1 is SGHVS and CDR2 FNYEAQ. This CDR3 is 18 amino acids long. The trim removed 5 bases at V and 5 bases at J, leaving 17 bases unmatched.

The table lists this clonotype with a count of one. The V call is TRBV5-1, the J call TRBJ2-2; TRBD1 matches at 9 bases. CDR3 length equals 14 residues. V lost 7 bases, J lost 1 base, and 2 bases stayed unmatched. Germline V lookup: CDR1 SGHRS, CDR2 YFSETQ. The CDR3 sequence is CASGDRVNTGELFF. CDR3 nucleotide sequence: TGCGCCAGCGGGGACAGGGTGAACACCGGGGAGCTGTTTTTT.

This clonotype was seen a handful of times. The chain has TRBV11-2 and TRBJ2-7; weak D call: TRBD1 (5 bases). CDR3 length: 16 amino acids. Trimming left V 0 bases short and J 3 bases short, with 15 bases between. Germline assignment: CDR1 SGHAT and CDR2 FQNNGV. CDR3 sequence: CASSLEGDSQFYEQYF. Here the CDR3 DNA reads TGTGCCAGCAGCTTAGAGGGCGACAGCCAATTCTACGAGCAGTACTTC.